This T cell receptor (beta chain) appears in the sequencing data of a study of T cell responses to AZD1222 COVID-19 vaccine. To note about this clone: Its antigen is currently unknown.

Overall study results and limits: Seropositive AZD1222 recipients at baseline numbered only five or six. Spike-specific TCRs gained breadth and depth after people received two AZD1222 doses. Among spike-specific TCRs, nearly half reportedly target unmutated variant regions. Along spike, vaccine-associated CD4 TCRs were found throughout, with dominance at 160-218 and 743-854.

V shed 0 bases and J shed 5 bases, with 11 bases lying between them. This CDR3 is built from 14 residues. In germline, CDR1 is SGHRS, CDR2 YFSETQ. Profiling relied on immunoSEQ multiplex PCR, and the TCRdb table lists in-frame clones only, not all of them. Of 120,000 or so clones listed, around 88% are singletons. Specimen: peripheral blood, collected on day 0 of MenACWY control vaccination. This chain connects TRBV5-1 to TRBJ1-1; tentative D call: TRBD1 (6 bases). This clonotype was obtained from an adult in good health. The CDR3 region has the DNA TGCGCCAGCAGCTTGGCAGGGGCTTGGACTGAAGCTTTCTTT. As protein: CASSLAGAWTEAFF.